These 5 T cell receptor beta chains share one sample of origin, sequenced in a study of shared T cell receptors in the human thymus. Sequencing used immunoSEQ multiplex PCR; TCRdb keeps in-frame clones, though not all of them. The table lists hundreds of thousands of clones, 80% to 90% of them singletons. Separately, the same data were catalogued under a study of human thymus T cells.

Sequencing was performed on thymocytes. These TCRs come from a girl under three years old with a congenital heart defect.

The V call is TRBV5-4, the J call TRBJ1-2, with 9 bases matching TRBD1. CDR3 length: 14 amino acids. The germline gives CDR1 SGHNT, CDR2 YYREEE (reference sequence). Trimming took 2 bases from V and 6 from J; bases not matched to a gene: 5. Here the CDR3 DNA reads TGTGCCAGCAGCTTTCGGGACAGGGCGCATGGCTACACCTTC. Protein: CASSFRDRAHGYTF. The whole variable domain, remainder taken from reference TRBV5-4 and TRBJ1-2, is ETGVTQSPTHLIKTRGQQVTLRCSSQSGHNTVSWYQQALGQGPQFIFQYYREEENGRGNFPPRFSGLQFPNYSSELNVNALELDDSALYLCASSFRDRAHGYTFGSGTRLTVV.

The chain links TRBV5-4 to TRBJ1-2; 7 bases fit TRBD1. This CDR3 is built from 14 residues. From germline, CDR1 is SGHNT and CDR2 YYREEE (reference sequence). V lost 1 base to trimming and J lost 4 bases; unmatched junction nucleotides: 4. CDR3 sequence reads: CASSLPGQPYGYTF. CDR3 DNA sequence: TGTGCCAGCAGCTTGCCGGGACAGCCCTATGGCTACACCTTC.

This chain connects TRBV5-1 to TRBJ2-3; D might be TRBD1 (6 bases). V was shortened by 4 bases and J by 2 bases, with 23 bases between the two germline ends. The CDR3 sequence is 18 residues long. CDR1 SGHRS and CDR2 YFSETQ come from the germline V gene. CDR3 in DNA: TGCGCCAGCAGCCGGAGACAACAGGGTGGGGACCCCACAGATACGCAGTATTTT. Translation: CASSRRQQGGDPTDTQYF.

With regard to this clone: The final CDR3 position lacks the conserved phenylalanine or tryptophan, pointing to a likely read error. It is unclear where the CDR3 begins or ends on the DNA, so no DNA is shown, and the CDR3 is as TCRdb lists it. The rearrangement links TRBV28 to TRBJ1-1; TRBD1, the D gene given by the table, was not confirmed from the DNA. Germline V gene data show CDR1 as MDHEN and CDR2 as SYDVKM. The CDR3 length is 10 residues, termini included. The chain's CDR3 is CASRSGDREI.

The CDR3 sequence is CASRLGQANSYNSPLHF. The CDR3 bases are TGCGCCAGCAGACTCGGACAGGCAAACTCCTATAATTCACCCCTCCACTTT. The chain uses TRBV4-1 and TRBJ1-6; TRBD1 matches at 7 bases. CDR1 and CDR2 (germline): MGHRA, YSYEKL. The CDR3 is 17 residues long. Trimming cost V 6 bases and J 0 bases; bases outside gene matches: 8.